This is a list of T cell receptor beta chains from one sample in a study of OX40 agonist ivuxolimab in advanced cancers. Assay used: immunoSEQ multiplex PCR; TCRdb lists only in-frame clones, some missing. This sample has 98,000 or so clones; 85% to 90% occur once, and the top ten carry about 0.3%. Sequencing was performed on CD4+ or CD8+ T cells sorted from blood, taken in a trial of the OX40 agonist ivuxolimab. These receptors all come from an adult with an advanced solid tumor such as melanoma, head and neck, liver or kidney cancer. Both conserved end residues are part of each CDR3. The D gene is left open where the match is weak. Rows give clone size only sometimes, using once, few, many, or a class for an expanded clone.

j_gene: TRBJ2-5; d_gene: NA; abundance: NA; v_gene: TRBV6-1; CDR3nt: TGTGCCAGCAGTGGGGGGGTATCAGAGACCCAGTACTTC; CDR3aa: CASSGGVSETQYF
j_gene: TRBJ2-2; d_gene: NA; abundance: NA; v_gene: TRBV5-1; CDR3nt: TGCGCCAGCAGCTTAATCACGGGCATGGGGACCGGGGAGCTGTTTTTT; CDR3aa: CASSLITGMGTGELFF
j_gene: TRBJ2-4; d_gene: TRBD1; abundance: NA; v_gene: TRBV19; CDR3nt: TGTGCCAGTAGTAGGACAGGGTGGGACAAAAACATTCAGTACTTC; CDR3aa: CASSRTGWDKNIQYF
j_gene: TRBJ1-5; d_gene: TRBD1; abundance: NA; v_gene: TRBV29-1; CDR3nt: TGCAGCGCCTTGACAGGGGGCGGCAATCAGCCCCAGCATTTT; CDR3aa: CSALTGGGNQPQHF
j_gene: TRBJ1-2; d_gene: NA; abundance: NA; v_gene: TRBV9; CDR3nt: TGTGCCAGCAGCGTACCCCCTGGGGATGGCTACACCTTC; CDR3aa: CASSVPPGDGYTF
j_gene: TRBJ2-7; d_gene: TRBD1; abundance: NA; v_gene: TRBV7-8; CDR3nt: TGTGCCAGCAGCTTAGAGACAGGGTCTCCCTACGAGCAGTACTTC; CDR3aa: CASSLETGSPYEQYF
j_gene: TRBJ2-1; d_gene: NA; abundance: NA; v_gene: TRBV5-4; CDR3nt: TGTGCCAGCAGGCGGGTATCCTACAATGAGCAGTTCTTC; CDR3aa: CASRRVSYNEQFF
j_gene: TRBJ2-3; d_gene: NA; abundance: NA; v_gene: TRBV20-1; CDR3nt: TGCAGTGCTAGCGTGGATACGCAGTATTTT; CDR3aa: CSASVDTQYF
j_gene: TRBJ2-5; d_gene: NA; abundance: NA; v_gene: TRBV4-2; CDR3nt: TGTGCCAGCAGCCAAAGTGCAGGGCCAGAGACCCAGTACTTC; CDR3aa: CASSQSAGPETQYF
j_gene: TRBJ2-3; d_gene: TRBD2; abundance: NA; v_gene: TRBV7-2; CDR3nt: TGTGCCAGCAGCTTCCTTCGGGGGGGCGACACAGATACGCAGTATTTT; CDR3aa: CASSFLRGGDTDTQYF
j_gene: TRBJ2-1; d_gene: NA; abundance: NA; v_gene: TRBV11-2; CDR3nt: TGTGCCAGCAGCTTATGGGGGGCCGGTTACAATGAGCAGTTCTTC; CDR3aa: CASSLWGAGYNEQFF
j_gene: TRBJ1-2; d_gene: NA; abundance: NA; v_gene: TRBV7-2; CDR3nt: TGTGCCAGCAGCTTAGCGATGGGAGACTACACCTTC; CDR3aa: CASSLAMGDYTF
j_gene: TRBJ1-1; d_gene: NA; abundance: NA; v_gene: TRBV5-1; CDR3nt: TGCGCCAGCAGCTTGGGGTATGAAGCTTTCTTT; CDR3aa: CASSLGYEAFF
j_gene: TRBJ2-1; d_gene: TRBD2; abundance: NA; v_gene: TRBV5-1; CDR3nt: TGCGCCAGCAGCTTGGCGAGCGGGAGCAGTGAGCAGTTCTTC; CDR3aa: CASSLASGSSEQFF
j_gene: TRBJ2-1; d_gene: TRBD2; abundance: NA; v_gene: TRBV30; CDR3nt: TGTGCCTGGAGTACGCTGCGGGGGGTCAACAATGAGCAGTTCTTC; CDR3aa: CAWSTLRGVNNEQFF
j_gene: TRBJ2-7; d_gene: TRBD1; abundance: NA; v_gene: TRBV28; CDR3nt: TGTGCCAGCAGTTTTACAGGGGGACAATACGAGCAGTACTTC; CDR3aa: CASSFTGGQYEQYF
j_gene: TRBJ2-4; d_gene: TRBD2; abundance: NA; v_gene: TRBV7-2; CDR3nt: TGTGCCAGCAGCTTACGATCTAGCGGGAGAGACATTCAGTACTTC; CDR3aa: CASSLRSSGRDIQYF
j_gene: TRBJ2-7; d_gene: TRBD1; abundance: NA; v_gene: TRBV5-1; CDR3nt: TGCGCCAGCAGCCTGTCCACCGGGACAGGGGTCTACGAGCAGTACTTC; CDR3aa: CASSLSTGTGVYEQYF
j_gene: TRBJ1-2; d_gene: NA; abundance: NA; v_gene: TRBV19; CDR3nt: TGTGCCAGTAGAACAGGGTTATATGGCTACACCTTC; CDR3aa: CASRTGLYGYTF
j_gene: TRBJ1-4; d_gene: TRBD1; abundance: NA; v_gene: TRBV9; CDR3nt: TGTGCCAGCAGCGTAGTGGGGACAGGGGAGGAAAAACTGTTTTTT; CDR3aa: CASSVVGTGEEKLFF
j_gene: TRBJ1-1; d_gene: NA; abundance: NA; v_gene: TRBV4-3; CDR3nt: TGCGCCAGCAGCCAATCTGGGGGAGGGAGGGCTTTCTTT; CDR3aa: CASSQSGGGRAFF
j_gene: TRBJ2-1; d_gene: TRBD2; abundance: NA; v_gene: TRBV7-3; CDR3nt: TGTGCCAGCAGCTTGGGTAGCGGGGCAAATGAGCAGTTCTTC; CDR3aa: CASSLGSGANEQFF
j_gene: TRBJ1-1; d_gene: TRBD1; abundance: NA; v_gene: TRBV18; CDR3nt: TGTGCCAGCTCACCAGACAGGGCAAACACTGAAGCTTTCTTT; CDR3aa: CASSPDRANTEAFF
j_gene: TRBJ2-1; d_gene: NA; abundance: NA; v_gene: TRBV14; CDR3nt: TGTGCCAGCAGCATGGAGGGGGCATCCTACAATGAGCAGTTCTTC; CDR3aa: CASSMEGASYNEQFF
j_gene: TRBJ2-1; d_gene: TRBD2; abundance: NA; v_gene: TRBV4-3; CDR3nt: TGCGCCAGCAGCCGCTCTTGGGGGGGACGTTCCTACAATGAGCAGTTCTTC; CDR3aa: CASSRSWGGRSYNEQFF
j_gene: TRBJ2-3; d_gene: NA; abundance: NA; v_gene: TRBV5-4; CDR3nt: TGTGCCAGCAGCCCAGACAGGATTTCGGGCACAGATACGCAGTATTTT; CDR3aa: CASSPDRISGTDTQYF
j_gene: TRBJ1-3; d_gene: NA; abundance: NA; v_gene: TRBV19; CDR3nt: TGTGCCAGTAGTCCGGACAGCGCCGATAGAAACACCATATATTTT; CDR3aa: CASSPDSADRNTIYF
j_gene: TRBJ2-1; d_gene: TRBD2; abundance: NA; v_gene: TRBV2; CDR3nt: TGTGCCAGCAACCCCAGGACTAGCGGAAACAATGAGCAGTTCTTC; CDR3aa: CASNPRTSGNNEQFF
j_gene: TRBJ1-1; d_gene: NA; abundance: NA; v_gene: TRBV7-2; CDR3nt: TGTGCCAGCAGATTAACCGAAGCTTTCTTT; CDR3aa: CASRLTEAFF
j_gene: TRBJ1-1; d_gene: NA; abundance: NA; v_gene: TRBV5-8; CDR3nt: TGTGCCAGCAGCTTGGTTGGGGGGATTACTGAAGCTTTCTTT; CDR3aa: CASSLVGGITEAFF
j_gene: TRBJ2-5; d_gene: NA; abundance: NA; v_gene: TRBV7-9; CDR3nt: TGTGCCAGCAGCCTGGACCGTCAGACCCAGTACTTC; CDR3aa: CASSLDRQTQYF
j_gene: TRBJ1-2; d_gene: NA; abundance: NA; v_gene: TRBV7-9; CDR3nt: TGTGCCAGCAGCTTAGGTGGACCGACTTATGGCTACACCTTC; CDR3aa: CASSLGGPTYGYTF
j_gene: TRBJ2-4; d_gene: TRBD1; abundance: NA; v_gene: TRBV6-1; CDR3nt: TGTGCCAGCAGTGGGGACAGGGGAAACATTCAGTACTTC; CDR3aa: CASSGDRGNIQYF
j_gene: TRBJ2-5; d_gene: TRBD1; abundance: NA; v_gene: TRBV5-5; CDR3nt: TGTGCCAGCAGCTTTCTCGGTCTTGTTGGGTCGACAGGGGGCTGGGGGACCCAGTACTTC; CDR3aa: CASSFLGLVGSTGGWGTQYF
j_gene: TRBJ1-6; d_gene: TRBD1; abundance: once; v_gene: TRBV2; CDR3nt: TGTGCCAGCAGTGAAAGACAGGGTGATAATTCACCCCTCCACTTT; CDR3aa: CASSERQGDNSPLHF
j_gene: TRBJ2-1; d_gene: NA; abundance: NA; v_gene: TRBV11-2; CDR3nt: TGTGCCAGCAGCCGGAATTCTCCAACGAATGAGCAGTTCTTC; CDR3aa: CASSRNSPTNEQFF
j_gene: TRBJ1-1; d_gene: NA; abundance: once; v_gene: TRBV18; CDR3nt: TGTGCCAGCTCGCCTAATCATCCAGGGACGCACACTGAAGCTTTCTTT; CDR3aa: CASSPNHPGTHTEAFF
j_gene: TRBJ2-1; d_gene: NA; abundance: NA; v_gene: TRBV11-2; CDR3nt: TGTGCCAGCAGCTTAGATGGGGACGAGCAGTTCTTC; CDR3aa: CASSLDGDEQFF
j_gene: TRBJ2-1; d_gene: NA; abundance: NA; v_gene: TRBV4-3; CDR3nt: TGCGCCAGCAGCCAAGATGGGCAGCGGTCCCTCAATGAGCAGTTCTTC; CDR3aa: CASSQDGQRSLNEQFF
j_gene: TRBJ1-1; d_gene: NA; abundance: NA; v_gene: TRBV9; CDR3nt: TGTGCCAGCAGCACACCAGGACTTGGGGCTTTCTTT; CDR3aa: CASSTPGLGAFF
j_gene: TRBJ2-4; d_gene: NA; abundance: NA; v_gene: TRBV28; CDR3nt: TGTGCCAGCAGTTCCCTTCCTCGGGGGTTGGCCGTAAACATTCAGTACTTC; CDR3aa: CASSSLPRGLAVNIQYF
j_gene: TRBJ2-2; d_gene: NA; abundance: NA; v_gene: TRBV18; CDR3nt: TGTGCCAGCTCACCAAACAGGGACGCCGGGGAGCTGTTTTTT; CDR3aa: CASSPNRDAGELFF